The 16 T cell receptor beta chains given below trace back to one sample, sequenced in a study of shared clonotypes between healthy human individuals. Here immunoSEQ multiplex PCR was the method, and the copy in TCRdb shows in-frame clones only, minus some. The sample lists some 2,400,000 clones, approximately 94% occurring once. The sequenced sample was naive CD4+ T cells sorted from blood. This sample's subset: CD45RA+ positively selected. All receptors come from a man between 18 and 35 years old in good health.

This clone appeared once. The chain carries TRBV5-1 and TRBJ2-5; 7 bases line up with TRBD2. V shed 0 bases, J shed 5 bases, and the junction held 7 bases outside the gene matches. Per the germline V gene, CDR1 is SGHRS and CDR2 is YFSETQ. This CDR3 comprises 15 residues. The CDR3: CASSLASGGFETQYF. DNA of the CDR3: TGCGCCAGCAGCTTGGCTAGCGGAGGCTTCGAGACCCAGTACTTC.

In DNA form, the CDR3 reads TGCGCCAGCAGTGAGTCGGCCCTCCTGAAGACAGATACGCAGTATTTT. Translated, it gives CASSESALLKTDTQYF. The V call is TRBV10-2, the J call TRBJ2-3, with no clear D. Germline V lookup: CDR1 WSHSY, CDR2 SAAADI. Trimming removed 0 bases at V and 3 bases at J, with 13 bases between. The CDR3 runs to 16 residues.

As regards this clone: Other DNA sequences of this sample code for an identical CDR3. CDR3 sequence reads: CASSLSGPGELFF. CDR3 nucleotides: TGTGCCAGCAGTTTATCGGGACCCGGGGAGCTGTTTTTT. The chain links TRBV27 to TRBJ2-2; either TRBD1 or TRBD2 may fit D (5 bases each). V dropped 0 bases and J dropped 6 bases, with 5 bases sitting between them. The CDR3 runs to 13 residues. The V gene's germline CDR1 is MNHEY and CDR2 SMNVEV (reference sequence).

J is TRBJ2-3 and V is TRBV5-1, with TRBD2 matching over 10 bases. Germline V gene sequence: CDR1 SGHRS, CDR2 YFSETQ. The CDR3 covers 17 residues. V dropped 0 bases and J dropped 1; count of bases not matched to a gene: 5. This CDR3 is CASSLDELAGGTDTQYF. CDR3 sequence (DNA): TGCGCCAGCAGCTTGGACGAGCTAGCGGGAGGCACAGATACGCAGTATTTT.

The chain uses TRBV25-1 and TRBJ2-5, with 9 bases aligning to TRBD2. Germline lookup yields CDR1 MGHDK and CDR2 SYGVNS. This CDR3 is built from 16 residues. V was pared by 2 bases and J by 2 bases, with 6 bases of the junction left unmatched. CDR3 DNA: TGTGCCAGCAGTGAAGGGAGGCTAGCGGGACAAGAGACCCAGTACTTC. It is translated as CASSEGRLAGQETQYF. Complete variable domain (other parts from reference TRBV25-1 and TRBJ2-5): EADIYQTPRYLVIGTGKKITLECSQTMGHDKMYWYQQDPGMELHLIHYSYGVNSTEKGDLSSESTVSRIRTEHFPLTLESARPSHTSQYLCASSEGRLAGQETQYFGPGTRLLVL.

V gene TRBV6-1 combines with J gene TRBJ2-1, with TRBD2 matching over 13 bases. The CDR3 runs to 14 residues. V trimming: 8 bases; J trimming: 7 bases; junction bases outside the gene matches: 5. Germline loops: CDR1 MNHNS, CDR2 SASEGT. CDR3 DNA sequence: TGTGCCAGCCGACTAGCGGGGGGATGGAATGAGCAGTTCTTC. Its translation is CASRLAGGWNEQFF.

The J gene is TRBJ2-3, the V gene TRBV10-2, with D possibly TRBD2 on 5 matching bases. The CDR3 loop spans 17 amino acids. V was shortened by 0 bases and J by 3 bases, with 16 bases between the two germline ends. Germline CDR1 reads WSHSY; CDR2 reads SAAADI. The CDR3 protein is CASSESWTTSGTDTQYF. The CDR3, as DNA: TGCGCCAGCAGTGAGTCCTGGACCACGAGCGGAACAGATACGCAGTATTTT.

This sequence joins TRBV9 and TRBJ2-1; no reliable D call. CDR1 and CDR2 from the germline V gene are SGDLS and YYNGEE. This CDR3 spans 16 amino acids. V was trimmed by 0 bases and J by 2 bases, leaving 12 bases between them. The CDR3 nucleotides read TGTGCCAGCAGCGTAGACCGACAAATGCCCTACAATGAGCAGTTCTTC. Translating gives CASSVDRQMPYNEQFF.

In its sample, this clone was seen once. This chain links TRBV10-3 with TRBJ1-3; D may be TRBD1 (6 bases). Trimming removed 8 bases from V and 2 bases from J, with 13 bases in between. From germline, CDR1 is ENHRY and CDR2 SYGVKD. The CDR3 spans 14 residues. The CDR3 DNA is TGTGCCATCTCTGCAGGGACAACTGGAAACACCATATATTTT. This sequence encodes CAISAGTTGNTIYF.

This chain joins TRBV21-1 and TRBJ1-2. TRBV21-1 is an annotated pseudogene. The CDR3 is 14 residues long. CDR3 nucleotide sequence: TGTGCCAGCAGCAAGGATCGGCAGAACTATGGCTACACCTTC. It yields the protein CASSKDRQNYGYTF.

The J gene is TRBJ1-6, the V gene TRBV5-1, with no clear D. The CDR3 runs 17 residues. In germline, CDR1 is SGHRS, CDR2 YFSETQ. V lost 0 bases and J 7 bases, leaving 17 bases between the germline ends. The CDR3 DNA sequence: TGCGCCAGCAGCTTGGGGGGATCGGAGGGTCAGAATTCACCCCTCCACTTT. As protein: CASSLGGSEGQNSPLHF.

The chain links TRBV4-1 to TRBJ1-5, with D maybe TRBD1 (5 bases). V dropped 4 bases and J dropped 0 bases, with 13 bases sitting between them. Looked up from germline, CDR1 is MGHRA and CDR2 is YSYEKL. This CDR3 comprises 16 residues. The CDR3 spells CASSLGTKHSNQPQHF. The CDR3 DNA sequence: TGCGCCAGCAGCCTCGGGACTAAACATAGCAATCAGCCCCAGCATTTT.

V is TRBV6-1 and J is TRBJ1-6, with D maybe TRBD1 (5 bases). Germline V gives CDR1 MNHNS, CDR2 SASEGT. The CDR3 length is 19 residues. Trimming left V 2 bases short and J 2 bases short, with 19 bases between. DNA for the CDR3: TGTGCCAGCAGTGAACCAGTTCTCTCAGGGTCCCCCTATAATTCACCCCTCCACTTT. Translation: CASSEPVLSGSPYNSPLHF.

This chain links TRBV6-5 with TRBJ1-2; D is unresolved. CDR1 MNHEY and CDR2 SVGAGI come from the germline V gene. V gave up 6 bases and J gave up 2 bases, with 10 bases separating them. There are 13 residues in the CDR3. CDR3 coding DNA: TGTGCCAGCAGGAACGGGGTCAACTATGGCTACACCTTC. Translating gives CASRNGVNYGYTF.

The sample holds a few counts of this clone. The genes are TRBV5-1 and TRBJ1-6, with 7 bases identical to TRBD1. Trimming took 2 bases from V and 7 from J; bases not matched to a gene: 3. The CDR3 totals 14 residues. The germline gives CDR1 SGHRS, CDR2 YFSETQ. The CDR3 spells CASSFDRDNSPLHF. CDR3 DNA: TGCGCCAGCAGCTTCGACAGGGACAATTCACCCCTCCACTTT.

The J gene is TRBJ2-7, the V gene TRBV4-3; D is possibly TRBD2 (6 bases). The CDR3 consists of 15 residues. The ends were cut back, 0 bases at V and 3 bases at J, with 12 bases in the middle. Germline CDR1 reads LGHNA; CDR2 reads YSLEER. CDR3 region: CASSQERGRNYEQYF. The CDR3 bases are TGCGCCAGCAGCCAAGAAAGAGGGAGGAACTACGAGCAGTACTTC.